This passage covers 29 T cell receptor beta chains from one sample sequenced in a study of cytomegalovirus exposure and HLA in healthy donors. The PCR had 60 Vbeta and 13 Jbeta primers. Data came from immunoSEQ multiplex PCR; TCRdb stores just in-frame clones and leaves some out. The data show under 200,000 clones, roughly 75% seen once. Sequences were obtained from PBMCs. These receptors were taken from a man aged 35-49 years in good health and CMV-seronegative.

This clone was seen just once. This chain connects TRBV2 to TRBJ1-2; D may be TRBD1 (6 bases). The CDR3 contains 16 residues. Trimming pared 4 bases from V and 0 bases from J, leaving 15 bases between. In germline, CDR1 is SNHLY, CDR2 FYNNEI. CDR3 nucleotides: TGTGCCAGCAGTGGGGGACACCAGCGAGCTAACTATGGCTACACCTTC. Amino acids: CASSGGHQRANYGYTF.

This chain connects TRBV19 to TRBJ1-1; D gene uncertain. This CDR3 has 15 residues. The germline V gene encodes CDR1 LNHDA and CDR2 SQIVND (reference sequence). V lost 0 bases to trimming and J lost 0 bases, with 8 bases between them. The CDR3 sequence is CASSIEHSMNTEAFF. The CDR3 DNA follows: TGTGCCAGTAGTATAGAGCACAGTATGAACACTGAAGCTTTCTTT.

This chain links TRBV7-6 with TRBJ1-4, with TRBD1 identical over 7 bases. Germline CDR1 is SGHVS and CDR2 is FNYEAQ. The CDR3 covers 17 residues. J was trimmed by 4 bases and V by 5 bases; bases with no gene match: 13. CDR3 residues: CASSPPPGTENNEKLFF. The CDR3 DNA is TGTGCCAGCAGCCCACCTCCCGGGACAGAAAATAATGAAAAACTGTTTTTT.

This clone was observed a handful of times. V usage is TRBV9 and J usage is TRBJ1-1, with D maybe TRBD1 (5 bases). This CDR3 comprises 15 residues. V lost 3 bases and J lost 0, with 12 bases in between. Germline V lookup: CDR1 SGDLS, CDR2 YYNGEE. DNA of the CDR3: TGTGCCAGCAGCGCCCAAGGGGCCATGAACACTGAAGCTTTCTTT. It yields the protein CASSAQGAMNTEAFF.

The chain links TRBV27 to TRBJ2-1, with 10 bases fitting TRBD2. Germline trimming cut 4 bases from V and 9 bases from J; bases unmatched to any gene: 9. CDR1 and CDR2 from the germline V gene are MNHEY and SMNVEV (reference sequence). The CDR3 covers 15 residues. The CDR3, as DNA: TGTGCCAGCAGTTCGGCCGGGACTAGCGTGGGTGAGCAGTTCTTC. This sequence encodes CASSSAGTSVGEQFF.

The chain recombines TRBV27 with TRBJ1-2, with D hard to call. Trimming stripped 3 bases from V and 7 bases from J, with 9 bases between. Germline V CDR1 and CDR2: MNHEY, SMNVEV (reference sequence). CDR3 length: 12 amino acids. This CDR3 is CASSLAGSGYTF. The CDR3 nucleotides are TGTGCCAGCAGTTTGGCCGGGAGTGGCTACACCTTC.

The chain links TRBV7-8 to TRBJ2-6, with D possibly being TRBD1 (6 bases). V lost 5 bases and J 3 bases, leaving 11 bases between the germline ends. The CDR3 spans 15 residues. The germline CDR1 and CDR2 sequences are SGHVS and FQNEAQ. CDR3 amino acids: CASSEYRVGANVLTF. CDR3 DNA: TGTGCCAGCAGCGAATACAGGGTTGGGGCCAACGTCCTGACTTTC.

The CDR3 DNA reads TGTGCCAGCAGTTCCTACTCCTACAATGAGCAGTTCTTC. Its translation: CASSSYSYNEQFF. V usage is TRBV6-5 and J usage is TRBJ2-1; D gene uncertain. The CDR3 contains 13 residues. V was cut by 4 bases and J by 0 bases, with 4 bases left in between. Germline CDR1 MNHEY, CDR2 SVGAGI.

The rearrangement links TRBV4-3 to TRBJ1-6; no reliable D call. The CDR3 length is 16 residues. Trimming left V 1 base short and J 0 bases short, with 7 bases between. Germline-derived CDR1 and CDR2 are LGHNA and YSLEER. CDR3 sequence: CASSQASTSYNSPLHF. The CDR3 DNA is TGCGCCAGCAGCCAAGCTAGCACCTCCTATAATTCACCCCTCCACTTT.

This sequence joins TRBV7-6 and TRBJ2-7; 7 nucleotides align to TRBD1. The CDR3 covers 13 residues. Germline CDR1 and CDR2: SGHVS and FNYEAQ. The junction had 5 bases not matched to a gene; V was cut back by 4 bases and J by 5 bases. The CDR3 loop is CASSSTGHDEQYF. CDR3 bases: TGTGCCAGCAGCTCGACAGGGCACGACGAGCAGTACTTC.

Only a few counts were recorded for this clone. The chain is built from TRBV19 and TRBJ1-6; the D gene is possibly TRBD1 (5 bases). This CDR3 is 15 amino acids long. Germline-derived CDR1 and CDR2 are LNHDA and SQIVND (reference sequence). V lost 8 bases, J lost 9 bases, and 20 bases lay in between. The CDR3 sequence is CASRSVGTEGSPLHF. CDR3 bases: TGTGCCAGTCGGTCGGTAGGGACGGAGGGTTCACCCCTCCACTTT.

This clone was counted once. V and J are TRBV19 and TRBJ2-1; 16 bases map to TRBD2. Losses at the gene ends were 6 bases for V and 0 bases for J; bases not matched to a gene: 2. Germline V CDR1 and CDR2: LNHDA, SQIVND (reference sequence). The CDR3 loop spans 17 amino acids. This CDR3 reads CASRGTSGRASYNEQFF. The CDR3 DNA reads TGTGCCAGTAGAGGGACTAGCGGGAGGGCCTCCTACAATGAGCAGTTCTTC.

The rearrangement joins TRBV7-2 to TRBJ2-3; 11 nucleotides line up with TRBD2. V trimming: 5 bases; J trimming: 6 bases; junction bases outside the gene matches: 7. CDR1 and CDR2 (germline): SGHTA, FQGNSA. This CDR3 contains 15 residues. The CDR3 DNA follows: TGTGCCAGCAGCCTGAGGTCTAGCGGGGGGGATACGCAGTATTTT. Encoded protein: CASSLRSSGGDTQYF.

This clone showed up just once. The chain employs TRBV30 and TRBJ1-6; tentatively, D is TRBD1 (6 bases). The ends were cut back, 0 bases at V and 7 bases at J, with 13 bases in the middle. The CDR3 has 15 amino acids. From germline, CDR1 is GTSNPN and CDR2 SVGIG (reference sequence). As DNA, the CDR3 is TGTGCCTGGAGTGTCCCCGGGACACTAAATTCACCCCTCCACTTT. Its translation: CAWSVPGTLNSPLHF.

The chain recombines TRBV9 with TRBJ1-1; no definite D call. This CDR3 has 13 residues. Germline CDR1 is SGDLS and CDR2 is YYNGEE. V was cut by 4 bases and J by 4 bases, with 11 bases left in between. The DNA for the CDR3 is TGTGCCAGCAGCCTCGGTCGGGGCACTGAAGCTTTCTTT. It translates to CASSLGRGTEAFF.

V usage is TRBV5-1 and J usage is TRBJ2-7; 9 bases align to TRBD2. There are 14 residues in the CDR3. Looked up from germline, CDR1 is SGHRS and CDR2 is YFSETQ. The junction had 1 base not matched to a gene; V was cut back by 1 base and J by 2 bases. CDR3 nucleotide sequence: TGCGCCAGCAGCTTGCCTAGCGGGACCTACGAGCAGTACTTC. It translates to CASSLPSGTYEQYF.

V and J are TRBV7-9 and TRBJ2-5; 7 nucleotides align to TRBD2. Judging by the DNA end, TRBJ2-7 fits better; the J call may be wrong. The germline gives CDR1 SEHNR, CDR2 FQNEAQ (reference sequence). The CDR3 covers 16 residues. CDR3 residues: CASSLPQTSYSYEQYF. Written as DNA, the CDR3 is TGTGCCAGCAGCTTACCTCAGACTAGCTACTCCTACGAGCAGTACTTC.

This chain connects TRBV20-1 to TRBJ2-1; D possibly corresponds to TRBD2 (5 bases). The V and J ends lost 3 bases and 8 bases respectively, with 8 bases between them. This CDR3 contains 11 residues. Germline V gives CDR1 DFQATT, CDR2 SNEGSKA (reference sequence). The CDR3 loop is CSASMEDEQFF. The CDR3 DNA follows: TGCAGTGCTAGTATGGAGGATGAGCAGTTCTTC.

In the case of this clone: One end of the junction fails to match germline, which may point to a read error. The V and J genes are TRBV2 and TRBJ1-2; D is perhaps TRBD1 (5 bases). Per germline, CDR1 SNHLY and CDR2 FYNNEI. This CDR3 is built from 13 residues. The CDR3 here is CASGEGAMAGYTF. The CDR3 DNA follows: TGTGCCAGCGGTGAAGGGGCCATGGCCGGCTACACCTTC.

This chain connects TRBV14 to TRBJ1-3; TRBD1 matches 7 bases. V lost 3 bases and J lost 0; bases outside the gene matches: 5. Germline CDR1 is SGHDN and CDR2 is FVKESK. This CDR3 is built from 16 residues. The CDR3 loop reads CASSQDRFNSGNTIYF. The CDR3 DNA reads TGTGCCAGCAGCCAGGACAGGTTTAACTCTGGAAACACCATATATTTT.

V is TRBV5-1 and J is TRBJ2-2; D unresolved. Germline V CDR1 and CDR2: SGHRS, YFSETQ. V lost 0 bases, J lost 0 bases, and 6 bases lay in between. This CDR3 comprises 15 residues. CDR3 region: CASSLGAANTGELFF. The CDR3, as DNA: TGCGCCAGCAGCTTGGGTGCGGCGAACACCGGGGAGCTGTTTTTT.

V and J are TRBV5-4 and TRBJ1-1; D gene ambiguous. CDR1 and CDR2 from the germline V gene are SGHNT and YYREEE (reference sequence). The CDR3 contains 13 residues. V was cut by 0 bases and J by 0 bases, with 3 bases left in between. As DNA, the CDR3 is TGTGCCAGCAGCTTGGGTATGAACACTGAAGCTTTCTTT. It specifies CASSLGMNTEAFF.

The chain uses TRBV5-1 and TRBJ2-2; 10 positions match TRBD2. V lost 5 bases, J lost 7 bases, and 8 bases stayed unmatched. Germline-derived CDR1 and CDR2 are SGHRS and YFSETQ. This CDR3 is 15 amino acids long. CDR3 nucleotide sequence: TGCGCCAGCAGGGAAAGCGGGAGGGCCGACGGGGAGCTGTTTTTT. It translates to CASRESGRADGELFF.

The chain uses TRBV25-1 and TRBJ1-1; 8 bases are shared with TRBD1. The germline V gene encodes CDR1 MGHDK and CDR2 SYGVNS. This CDR3 has 12 residues. The V segment lost 5 bases and the J segment 8 bases; nucleotides outside the gene matches: 4. The CDR3 bases are TGTGCCAGCAGTCAGGGGGCCGGAGAAGCTTTCTTT. Its translation is CASSQGAGEAFF.

The chain employs TRBV27 and TRBJ1-1; TRBD1 aligns across 8 bases. This CDR3 contains 14 residues. CDR1 MNHEY and CDR2 SMNVEV come from the germline V gene (reference sequence). Germline trimming cut 6 bases from V and 10 bases from J; bases unmatched to any gene: 13. Written as DNA, the CDR3 is TGTGCCAGCAGCTCCGGACAGGGAGCTACCTCAGCTTTCTTT. Its translation is CASSSGQGATSAFF.

The table lists this clone with a count of one. V is TRBV19 and J is TRBJ2-3, with 7 bases identical to TRBD2. Germline assignment: CDR1 LNHDA and CDR2 SQIVND (reference sequence). The CDR3 runs to 15 residues. V shed 1 base and J 2 bases; nucleotides not matched to a gene: 3. The CDR3 reads CASSIVGGFTDTQYF. Written as DNA, the CDR3 is TGTGCCAGTAGTATAGTGGGGGGGTTCACAGATACGCAGTATTTT. The full variable domain, completed using reference TRBV19 and TRBJ2-3, is DGGITQSPKYLFRKEGQNVTLSCEQNLNHDAMYWYRQDPGQGLRLIYYSQIVNDFQKGDIAEGYSVSREKKESFPLTVTSAQKNPTAFYLCASSIVGGFTDTQYFGPGTRLTVL.

The rearrangement uses TRBV28 and TRBJ1-4, with 11 bases identical to TRBD1. Trimming at V came to 5 bases and at J to 7 bases, leaving 6 bases not matched to a gene. The CDR3 has 15 residues. CDR1 MDHEN and CDR2 SYDVKM come from the germline V gene. The CDR3 sequence: CASSMSGQGGEKLFF. CDR3 in DNA: TGTGCCAGCAGTATGTCGGGACAGGGGGGTGAAAAACTGTTTTTT.

This rearrangement joins TRBV5-4 to TRBJ1-1; D is unresolved. The CDR3 consists of 13 residues. V lost 4 bases and J 7 bases, leaving 14 bases between the germline ends. Looked up from germline, CDR1 is SGHNT and CDR2 is YYREEE (reference sequence). This chain's CDR3 is CASSPSTTIEAFF. The CDR3 bases are TGTGCCAGCAGCCCCTCCACTACCATTGAAGCTTTCTTT.

This clone was counted between two and nine times. This chain links TRBV5-1 with TRBJ2-7; D is possibly TRBD2 (5 bases). Germline V lookup: CDR1 SGHRS, CDR2 YFSETQ. Trimming removed 5 bases from V and 0 bases from J, with 12 bases in between. The CDR3 has 14 amino acids. The CDR3 here is CASSREGSSYEQYF. The CDR3 coding sequence is TGCGCCAGCAGTAGGGAAGGGAGCTCCTACGAGCAGTACTTC.